This is a list of T cell receptor beta chains from one sample in a study of blood T cell repertoires in COVID-19. Assay used: immunoSEQ multiplex PCR; TCRdb lists only in-frame clones, some missing. Among 200,000 to 250,000 clones listed, 80% to 85% were seen once. The sequenced material came from peripheral blood. Source of these receptors: an elderly woman with COVID-19, enrolled during active disease. CDR3s include the opening cysteine and the closing phenylalanine or tryptophan. D genes are given only for firm matches. Clone size appears in some rows only: once, few, many, or a class for an expanded clone.

d_call	clone_size	v_call	j_call	cdr3_nt	cdr3_aa
TRBD1	few	TRBV5-4	TRBJ1-2	TGTGCCAGCAGGCCCGGCACAGGGGCCTATGGCTACACCTTC	CASRPGTGAYGYTF
TRBD1	NA	TRBV28	TRBJ1-2	TGTGCCAGCATTTCCCTCTCGACAGGGAACTATGGCTACACCTTC	CASISLSTGNYGYTF
NA	once	TRBV5-1	TRBJ1-2	TGCGCCAGCAGCTTGCCTGGGACTTCAGATGGCTACACCTTC	CASSLPGTSDGYTF
TRBD1	NA	TRBV27	TRBJ2-5	TGTGCCAGCAGTGGTGGGACAGTACCCCAAGAGACCCAGTACTTC	CASSGGTVPQETQYF
TRBD1	once	TRBV7-2	TRBJ1-1	TGTGCCAGCTTGCAAGGGGGCTGGAACACTGAAGCTTTCTTT	CASLQGGWNTEAFF
NA	NA	TRBV7-9	TRBJ1-1	TGTGCCAGCAGCCCGTGGGCAGCCGCTCAAGGAACTGAAGCTTTCTTT	CASSPWAAAQGTEAFF
NA	NA	TRBV12-2	TRBJ1-2	NA	CASRFGRGATVGGYTF
NA	NA	TRBV28	TRBJ2-3	TGTGCCAGCAGGGGGAGCGTAAGCACAGATACGCAGTATTTT	CASRGSVSTDTQYF
TRBD1	NA	TRBV7-8	TRBJ1-2	TGTGCCAGCAGCTCACAGGGGGCCGCGGGGGTCTATGGCTACACCTTC	CASSSQGAAGVYGYTF
NA	NA	TRBV6-5	TRBJ1-4	TGTGCCAGCAGGGACAGACGGAATGAAAAACTGTTTTTT	CASRDRRNEKLFF
TRBD1	NA	TRBV19	TRBJ1-5	TGTGCCAGTAGTATATGGCAGGGGGAAGGTCAGCCCCAGCATTTT	CASSIWQGEGQPQHF
NA	NA	TRBV3-1/TRBV3-2	TRBJ1-1	TGTGCCAGCAGCCAAGGAACTCAGGGGATGAACACTGAAGCTTTCTTT	CASSQGTQGMNTEAFF
NA	few	TRBV6-5	TRBJ1-5	TGTGCCAGCAGGACTCAGAGCAATCAGCCCCAGCATTTT	CASRTQSNQPQHF
TRBD2	NA	TRBV6-2/TRBV6-3	TRBJ2-1	TGTGCCAGCAGTTCCTTCGGGAGCGGGGGGTACAATGAGCAGTTCTTC	CASSSFGSGGYNEQFF
NA	NA	TRBV19	TRBJ1-1	TGTGCCAGTAGTATAATACTAAACACTGAAGCTTTCTTT	CASSIILNTEAFF
NA	NA	TRBV28	TRBJ1-6	TGTGCCAGCTCAGGCACAGGCACTAATTCACCCCTCCACTTT	CASSGTGTNSPLHF
TRBD1	NA	TRBV10-3	TRBJ1-3	TGTGCCATCAGTGGTGAAGGGGGCAGGGGAAACACCATATATTTT	CAISGEGGRGNTIYF
TRBD2	NA	TRBV6-5	TRBJ2-1	TGTGCCGCGGGGTCTCTTGGCGGGGGGTACAATGAGCAGTTCTTC	CAAGSLGGGYNEQFF
NA	NA	TRBV5-6	TRBJ1-5	TGTGCCAGCAGCTTGGATCGCGGGCAGGCCAATCAGCCCCAGCATTTT	CASSLDRGQANQPQHF
NA	few	TRBV28	TRBJ2-5	TGTGCCAGCAGTGGTCGGACAGTTCAAGAGACCCAGTACTTC	CASSGRTVQETQYF
NA	NA	TRBV3-1/TRBV3-2	TRBJ2-5	TGTGCCAGCGGGGGGAGGGGGTACGAGACCCAGTACTTC	CASGGRGYETQYF
NA	NA	TRBV2	TRBJ1-1	TGTGCCAGCACTCTAAATATTGCGAACACTGAAGCTTTCTTT	CASTLNIANTEAFF
TRBD1	NA	TRBV6-1	TRBJ2-7	TGTGCCAGCAGTGTTGGACAGGGGTTTCCCTCCTACGAGCAGTACTTC	CASSVGQGFPSYEQYF
TRBD1	NA	TRBV5-1	TRBJ2-7	TGCGCCAGCCGGGACAGGGTAAGCTACGAGCAGTACTTC	CASRDRVSYEQYF
TRBD1	NA	TRBV2	TRBJ1-1	TGTGCCAGCAGCAGTGGACAGGGGGGAACTGAAGCTTTCTTT	CASSSGQGGTEAFF
TRBD1	NA	TRBV5-1	TRBJ2-3	TGCGCCAGCAGCTTGGTGGGACAGGGAGCCACAGATACGCAGTATTTT	CASSLVGQGATDTQYF
NA	once	TRBV5-1	TRBJ2-2	TGCGCCAGCAGCTCGCGCCAGTTTAGCCCGAACACCGGGGAGCTGTTTTTT	CASSSRQFSPNTGELFF